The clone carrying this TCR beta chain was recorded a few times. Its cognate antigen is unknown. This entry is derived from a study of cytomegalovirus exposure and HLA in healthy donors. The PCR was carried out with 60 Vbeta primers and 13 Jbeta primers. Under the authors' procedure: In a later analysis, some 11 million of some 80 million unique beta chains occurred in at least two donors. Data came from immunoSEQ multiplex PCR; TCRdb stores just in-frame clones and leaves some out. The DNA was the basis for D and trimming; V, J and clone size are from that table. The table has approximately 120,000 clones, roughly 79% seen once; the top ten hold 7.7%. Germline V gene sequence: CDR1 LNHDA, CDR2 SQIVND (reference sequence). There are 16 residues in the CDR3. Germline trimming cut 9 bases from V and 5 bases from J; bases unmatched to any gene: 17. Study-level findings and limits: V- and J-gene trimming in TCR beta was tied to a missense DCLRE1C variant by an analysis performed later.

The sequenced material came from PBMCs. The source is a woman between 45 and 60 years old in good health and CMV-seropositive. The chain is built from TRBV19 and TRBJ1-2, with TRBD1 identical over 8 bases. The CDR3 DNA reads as TGTGCCAGCCGAAGGGGAGGGGGACAGGCCGATTATGGCTACACCTTC. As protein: CASRRGGGQADYGYTF.